These T cell receptor beta chains were read from a single sample in a study of blood T cell repertoires in COVID-19. Repertoires were generated with immunoSEQ multiplex PCR, while TCRdb's copy carries only in-frame clones and drops some. The table records 110,000 or so clones, about 87% of them present only once. The source material was peripheral blood. The receptors shown here come from a woman between 45 and 60 years old with acute or convalescent COVID-19. The conserved cysteine and the conserved F or W are not part of the CDR3 here. Fields, in order: J gene, V gene, CDR3 protein.

J gene: TRBJ2-4
V gene: TRBV14
CDR3 protein: ASSGGGGTIQY

J gene: TRBJ1-4
V gene: TRBV21-1
CDR3 protein: ASSKLPAATNEKLF

J gene: TRBJ2-2
V gene: TRBV18
CDR3 protein: ASSPVPSGTGELF

J gene: TRBJ2-2
V gene: TRBV6-2/TRBV6-3
CDR3 protein: ASSDGGIGELF

J gene: TRBJ2-2
V gene: TRBV6-4
CDR3 protein: ASREANTGELF

J gene: TRBJ2-5
V gene: TRBV21-1
CDR3 protein: ASTAPGQGGETQY

J gene: TRBJ1-6
V gene: TRBV19
CDR3 protein: ASSIDSTGGSPLH

J gene: TRBJ2-2
V gene: TRBV5-5
CDR3 protein: ASSRERNTGELF

J gene: TRBJ1-1
V gene: TRBV15
CDR3 protein: ATSRGGQGRTEAF

J gene: TRBJ1-5
V gene: TRBV19
CDR3 protein: ASSIAGGGPNQPQH

J gene: TRBJ2-6
V gene: TRBV7-3
CDR3 protein: ASSPAGGTGANVLT

J gene: TRBJ1-2
V gene: TRBV7-8
CDR3 protein: ASSSRWGPAEYGYT

J gene: TRBJ1-6
V gene: TRBV10-3
CDR3 protein: AERETNNSPLH

J gene: TRBJ1-3
V gene: TRBV5-8
CDR3 protein: ASSLTIY

J gene: TRBJ1-2
V gene: TRBV27
CDR3 protein: ASSPRGQNYGYT

J gene: TRBJ1-2
V gene: TRBV28
CDR3 protein: ASSLSNYGYT

J gene: TRBJ1-4
V gene: TRBV28
CDR3 protein: ASSSGTINEKLF

J gene: TRBJ2-6
V gene: TRBV10-2
CDR3 protein: ASSVKGVTGANVLT